This paragraph reports one TCR beta chain. No antigen is known for it. This sample is drawn from a study of T-cell reconstitution after alpha-beta-depleted transplantation in children. General study results and limits: Counts and diversity of T cells one year after transplant came mostly from newly produced T cells. By about two months after transplant, alpha-beta T cells reportedly arose from several hundred graft clones that had expanded. For some patients, TCRbeta diversity was high at day 60 because of recipient T cells and thymic progenitors that survived.

This CDR3 is 15 amino acids long. Germline-derived CDR1 and CDR2 are SGHTA and FQGNSA. The junction had 14 bases not matched to a gene; V was cut back by 11 bases and J by 4 bases. The TCRbeta library incorporated unique molecular identifiers. In TCRdb, the PCR reads were re-called with MiXCR into one record per CDR3 protein. The table has fewer than 550,000 distinct CDR3 sequences, about 10% seen once. Specimen: PBMCs, mostly from graft donor cells, collected 180 days after TCRalphabeta/CD19-depleted stem cell transplant. The receptor was isolated from a female patient between 2 and 15 years old who had a stem cell transplant for aplastic anemia, so the T cells may come from the graft donor. The V gene is TRBV7-2, the J gene TRBJ2-5, with 9 bases identical to TRBD2. CDR3 protein: CASKIDSGSPETQYF. In nucleotides, the CDR3 is TGTGCCTCGAAAATAGATAGCGGGAGTCCAGAGACCCAGTACTTC.